The rows below give T cell receptor beta chains drawn from one sample of a study of cytomegalovirus exposure and HLA in healthy donors. Generated by immunoSEQ multiplex PCR, the TCRdb table keeps only in-frame clones and is missing some. Of about 200,000 clones in the sample, roughly three quarters were seen once. Sample: PBMCs. The receptors come from a male donor in good health and CMV-seropositive. Each CDR3 is given with its conserved first and last residue. The D gene is left open where the match is weak. Where a row states a size, it is once, few, many or the class of an expanded clone; other rows omit it.

J gene | D gene | V gene | clone size | CDR3 DNA | CDR3 protein
TRBJ2-7 | - | TRBV7-9 | few | TGTTCCAGCAGCTTTCCGGACAGCTACGAGCAGTACTTC | CSSSFPDSYEQYF
TRBJ1-5 | - | TRBV27 | - | TGTGCCAGCAGTTTTTTGGGGGAGGGTCAGCCCCAGCATTTT | CASSFLGEGQPQHF
TRBJ2-7 | - | TRBV28 | - | TGTGCCAGCAGCCGAGCAGGCTACGAGCAGTACTTC | CASSRAGYEQYF
TRBJ2-1 | - | TRBV27 | - | TGTGCCAGCAGTTATTCGGGGAATGAGCAGTTCTTC | CASSYSGNEQFF
TRBJ1-5 | TRBD1 | TRBV2 | - | TGTGCCAGCGGGGGGACAGCTCGAGATCAGCCCCAGCATTTT | CASGGTARDQPQHF
TRBJ2-7 | - | TRBV7-8 | few | TGTGCCAGCAGAGCCGACTACGAGCAGTACTTC | CASRADYEQYF
TRBJ1-6 | - | TRBV2 | - | TGTGCCAGCAGTGTCAGACTCGGCAGTTCACCCCTCCACTTT | CASSVRLGSSPLHF
TRBJ2-1 | TRBD1 | TRBV11-2 | - | TGTGCCAGCAGCTATGGGACAGGGAACAATGAGCAGTTCTTC | CASSYGTGNNEQFF
TRBJ1-2 | TRBD1 | TRBV9 | - | TGTGCCAGCAGCGAGGGACAGGGGCCCGACTATGGCTACACCTTC | CASSEGQGPDYGYTF
TRBJ1-3 | TRBD1 | TRBV10-1 | - | TGCGCCAGCAGTGGGACAGGCCGCTCTGGAAACACCATATATTTT | CASSGTGRSGNTIYF
TRBJ2-1 | TRBD2 | TRBV7-7 | - | TGTGCTAGCAGCCTGGGACTAGCAGTGTACAATGAGCAGTTCTTC | CASSLGLAVYNEQFF
TRBJ2-1 | - | TRBV6-4 | - | TGTGCCAGCAGTGACTCCGGCAGGGGTGGGAATGAGCAGTTCTTC | CASSDSGRGGNEQFF
TRBJ2-7 | - | TRBV5-5 | - | TGTGCCAGCAGTTTTCCGGGACTCCCTGAAGAGCAGTACTTC | CASSFPGLPEEQYF
TRBJ2-1 | - | TRBV6-5 | - | TGTGCCAGCAGTTACGGAGTTAATGAGCAGTTCTTC | CASSYGVNEQFF
TRBJ1-1 | TRBD1 | TRBV4-3 | - | TGCGCCAGCAGCCAAGACGAGACAGGGTCTAACACTGAAGCTTTCTTT | CASSQDETGSNTEAFF
TRBJ2-5 | - | TRBV7-2 | - | TGTGCCAGCAGCTTAGCGGGGGGGCGCATAGAGACCCAGTACTTC | CASSLAGGRIETQYF
TRBJ2-7 | TRBD1 | TRBV5-1 | once | TGCGCCAGCAGCTTAGGACAGGGGGCCTACGAGCAGTACTTC | CASSLGQGAYEQYF
TRBJ1-1 | TRBD1 | TRBV11-3 | - | TGTGCCAGCAGCGCCACGACAGGGATGGGCACTGAAGCTTTCTTT | CASSATTGMGTEAFF
TRBJ2-7 | - | TRBV7-9 | - | TGTGCCAGCAGCCTCCTGATTAGCGGTTACTACGAGCAGTACTTC | CASSLLISGYYEQYF
TRBJ1-1 | - | TRBV4-3 | - | TGCGCCAGCAGCCAAGATTCGGAGATATACACTGAAGCTTTCTTT | CASSQDSEIYTEAFF
TRBJ2-2 | - | TRBV7-2 | few | TGTGCCAGCAGCTATATTACGAACACCGGGGAGCTGTTTTTT | CASSYITNTGELFF
TRBJ2-3 | TRBD2 | TRBV19 | - | TGTGCCAGTAGTATAGACGGGACTAGCGGTAGCAATACGCAGTATTTT | CASSIDGTSGSNTQYF